The present entry profiles one T cell receptor (beta chain) with its context. CDR3 length: 10 amino acids. The germline gives CDR1 SGHVS, CDR2 FQNEAQ. This entry is derived from a study of cytomegalovirus exposure and HLA in healthy donors. Use of 60 Vbeta and 13 Jbeta primers characterized the PCR. Sequencing used immunoSEQ multiplex PCR; TCRdb keeps in-frame clones, though not all of them. The repertoire holds 180,000 or so clones, with 70% to 85% as singletons. The chain recombines TRBV7-8 with TRBJ2-5, with D hard to call. The better agreement between TRBJ2-7 and the DNA end casts doubt on the J call. The sample taken for sequencing was PBMCs. The receptor was isolated from a man between 18 and 29 years old in good health and CMV-seronegative. For the CDR3, the DNA is TGTGCCAGCAGCTCCTACGAGCAGTACTTC. Translation gives CASSSYEQYF.